This paragraph covers one TCR beta chain sequence. Antigen: not known. This record comes from a study of chemoradiotherapy in HPV16-positive cancers. Study in general: Functional T-cell assays on a couple of HPV16-positive patients' cells defined candidate HPV-specific clones and common TCR motifs.

Sequencing used immunoSEQ multiplex PCR; TCRdb keeps in-frame clones, though not all of them. This table holds 30,000 to 40,000 clones, approximately 92% found once. Findings and limits, study-wide: Candidate HPV-specific clones and E7-related TCR motifs grew in tumor during treatment. The functional HPV-specific definition rests on just a couple of HPV16-positive patients.

The V gene's germline CDR1 is SGHTA and CDR2 FQGNSA. V shed 1 base and J 1 base; nucleotides not matched to a gene: 2. The CDR3 spans 15 residues. Over chemoradiotherapy, repertoires were sampled more than once. The TCR originated in a human donor with HPV-associated anogenital cancer. Sequenced here: blood, sampled from a patient who underwent chemoradiotherapy. The V gene is TRBV7-2, the J gene TRBJ2-5; 8 positions match TRBD2. For the CDR3, the DNA is TGTGCCAGCAGCTTAGACGCGGGGGGCCAAGAGACCCAGTACTTC. Its protein product is CASSLDAGGQETQYF.